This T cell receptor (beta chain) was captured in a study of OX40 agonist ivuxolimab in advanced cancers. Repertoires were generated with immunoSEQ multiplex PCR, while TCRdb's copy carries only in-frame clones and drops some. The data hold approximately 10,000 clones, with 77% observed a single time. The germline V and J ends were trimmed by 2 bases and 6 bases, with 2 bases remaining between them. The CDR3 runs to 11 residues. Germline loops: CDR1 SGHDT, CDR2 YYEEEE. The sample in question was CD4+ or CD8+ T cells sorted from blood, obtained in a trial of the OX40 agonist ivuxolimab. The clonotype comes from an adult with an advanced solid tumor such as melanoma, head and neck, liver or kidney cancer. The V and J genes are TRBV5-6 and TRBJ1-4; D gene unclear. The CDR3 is CASSFDEKLFF. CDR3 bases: TGTGCCAGCAGCTTTGATGAAAAACTGTTTTTT.